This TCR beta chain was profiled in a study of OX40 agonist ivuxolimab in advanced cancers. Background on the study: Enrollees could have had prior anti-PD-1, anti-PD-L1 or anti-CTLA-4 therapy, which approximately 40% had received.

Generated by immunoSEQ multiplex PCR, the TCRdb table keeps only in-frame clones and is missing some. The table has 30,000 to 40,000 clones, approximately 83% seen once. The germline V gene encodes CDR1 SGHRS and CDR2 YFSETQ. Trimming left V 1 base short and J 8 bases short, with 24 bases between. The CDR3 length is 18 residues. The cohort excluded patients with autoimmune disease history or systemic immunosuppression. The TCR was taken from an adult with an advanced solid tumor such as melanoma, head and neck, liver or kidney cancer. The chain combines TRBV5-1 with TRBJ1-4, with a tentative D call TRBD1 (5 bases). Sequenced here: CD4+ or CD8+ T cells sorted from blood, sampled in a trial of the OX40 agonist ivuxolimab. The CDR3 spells CASSLNPPNRTVREKLFF. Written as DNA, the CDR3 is TGCGCCAGCAGCTTGAACCCACCGAACAGGACGGTTAGGGAAAAACTGTTTTTT.